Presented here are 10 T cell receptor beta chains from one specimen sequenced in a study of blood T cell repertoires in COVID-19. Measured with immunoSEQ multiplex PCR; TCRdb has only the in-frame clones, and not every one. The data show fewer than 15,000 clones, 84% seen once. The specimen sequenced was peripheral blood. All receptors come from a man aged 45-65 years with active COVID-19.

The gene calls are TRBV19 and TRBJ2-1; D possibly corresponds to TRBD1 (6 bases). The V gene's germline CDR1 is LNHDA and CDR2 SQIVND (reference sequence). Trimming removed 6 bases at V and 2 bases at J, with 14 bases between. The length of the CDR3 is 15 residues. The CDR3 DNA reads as TGTGCCAGTAGCCCCGCTGGGGGCACCTACAATGAGCAGTTCTTC. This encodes CASSPAGGTYNEQFF.

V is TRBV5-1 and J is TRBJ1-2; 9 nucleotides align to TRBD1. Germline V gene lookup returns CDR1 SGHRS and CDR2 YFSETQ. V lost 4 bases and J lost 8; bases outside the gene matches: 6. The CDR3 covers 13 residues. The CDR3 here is CASSLTGGEGYTF. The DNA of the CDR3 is TGCGCCAGCAGCCTCACAGGGGGCGAAGGCTACACCTTC.

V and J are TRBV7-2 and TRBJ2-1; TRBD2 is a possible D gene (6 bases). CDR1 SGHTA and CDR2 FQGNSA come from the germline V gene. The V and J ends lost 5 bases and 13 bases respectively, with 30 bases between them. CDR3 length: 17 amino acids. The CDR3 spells CASSHQYSTRIENRQFF. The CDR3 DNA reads TGTGCCAGCAGCCACCAATACTCGACTAGAATTGAGAACCGACAGTTCTTC.

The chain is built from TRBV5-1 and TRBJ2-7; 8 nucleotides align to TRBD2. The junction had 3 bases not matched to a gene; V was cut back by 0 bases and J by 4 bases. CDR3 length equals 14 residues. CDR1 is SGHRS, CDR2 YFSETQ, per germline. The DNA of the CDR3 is TGCGCCAGCAGCTTGGGTAGCGGGGCTTACGAGCAGTACTTC. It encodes CASSLGSGAYEQYF.

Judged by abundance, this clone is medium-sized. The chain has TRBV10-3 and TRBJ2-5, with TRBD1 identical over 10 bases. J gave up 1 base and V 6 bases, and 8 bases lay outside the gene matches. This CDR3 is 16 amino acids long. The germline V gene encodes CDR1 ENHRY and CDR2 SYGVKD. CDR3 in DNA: TGTGCCATCAGCGGACAGGGGGGAGGATTCCAAGAGACCCAGTACTTC. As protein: CAISGQGGGFQETQYF.

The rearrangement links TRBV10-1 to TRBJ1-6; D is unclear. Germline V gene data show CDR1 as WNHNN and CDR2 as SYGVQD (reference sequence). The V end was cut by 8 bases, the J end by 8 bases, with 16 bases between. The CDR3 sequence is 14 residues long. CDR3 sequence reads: CASFTVGAYSPLHF. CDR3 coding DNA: TGCGCCAGCTTCACAGTGGGAGCTTATTCACCCCTCCACTTT.

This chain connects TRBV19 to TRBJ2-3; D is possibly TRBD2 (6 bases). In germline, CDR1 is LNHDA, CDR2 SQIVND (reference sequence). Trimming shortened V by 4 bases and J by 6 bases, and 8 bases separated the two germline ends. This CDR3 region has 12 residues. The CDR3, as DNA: TGTGCCAGTAGTAAGGAGGGGGATACGCAGTATTTT. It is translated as CASSKEGDTQYF.

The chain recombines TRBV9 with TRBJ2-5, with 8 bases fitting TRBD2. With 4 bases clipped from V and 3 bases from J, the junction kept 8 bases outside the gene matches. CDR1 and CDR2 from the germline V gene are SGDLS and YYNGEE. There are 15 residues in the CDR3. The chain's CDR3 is CASSSTGGAEETQYF. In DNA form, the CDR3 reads TGTGCCAGCAGCTCAACGGGGGGGGCAGAAGAGACCCAGTACTTC.

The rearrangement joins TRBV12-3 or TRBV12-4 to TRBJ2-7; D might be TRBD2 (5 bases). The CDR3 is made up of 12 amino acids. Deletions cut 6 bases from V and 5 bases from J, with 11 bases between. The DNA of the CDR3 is TGTGCCAGCAGCCCGGCCGGGGACGAGCAGTACTTC. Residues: CASSPAGDEQYF.

As DNA, the CDR3 is TGTGCCAGCTCACCAGAGGACAGGGACGAAAAACTGTTTTTT. Amino acid sequence: CASSPEDRDEKLFF. The J gene is TRBJ1-4, the V gene TRBV18; TRBD1 matches 8 bases. The CDR3 has 14 residues. Trimming took 2 bases from V and 8 from J; bases not matched to a gene: 4. Germline loops: CDR1 KGHSH, CDR2 LQKENI.